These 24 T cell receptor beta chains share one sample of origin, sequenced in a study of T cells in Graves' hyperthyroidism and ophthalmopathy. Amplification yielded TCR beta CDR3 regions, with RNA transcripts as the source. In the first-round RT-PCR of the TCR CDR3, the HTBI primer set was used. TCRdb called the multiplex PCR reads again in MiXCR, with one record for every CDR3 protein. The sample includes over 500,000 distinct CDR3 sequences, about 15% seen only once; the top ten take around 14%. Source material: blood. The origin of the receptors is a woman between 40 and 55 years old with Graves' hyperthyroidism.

Here the CDR3 DNA reads TGTGCCAGCAGCTGGGGACTAGCGGGGGGACTCGCCTACGAGCAGTACTTC. It translates to CASSWGLAGGLAYEQYF. This chain links TRBV7-2 with TRBJ2-7; 15 bases are shared with TRBD2. CDR3 length: 17 residues. V shed 4 bases, J shed 2 bases, and the junction held 6 bases outside the gene matches. Germline-derived CDR1 and CDR2 are SGHTA and FQGNSA.

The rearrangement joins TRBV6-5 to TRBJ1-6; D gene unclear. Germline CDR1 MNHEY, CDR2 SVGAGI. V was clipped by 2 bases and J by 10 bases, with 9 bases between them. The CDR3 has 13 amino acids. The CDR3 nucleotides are TGTGCCAGCAGTTACACTCGGTTGTCACCCCTCCACTTT. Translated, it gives CASSYTRLSPLHF.

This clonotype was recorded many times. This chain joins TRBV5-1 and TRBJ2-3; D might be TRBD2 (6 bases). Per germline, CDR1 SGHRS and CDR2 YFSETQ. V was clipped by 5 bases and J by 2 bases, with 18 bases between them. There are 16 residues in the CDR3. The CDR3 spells CASRNNLAEITDTQYF. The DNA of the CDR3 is TGCGCCAGCAGAAATAACTTAGCGGAGATCACAGATACGCAGTATTTT.

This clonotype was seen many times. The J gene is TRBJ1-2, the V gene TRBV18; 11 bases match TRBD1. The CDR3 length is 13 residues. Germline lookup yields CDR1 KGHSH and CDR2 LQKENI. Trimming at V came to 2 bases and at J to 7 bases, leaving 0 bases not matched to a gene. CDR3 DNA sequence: TGTGCCAGCTCACCAGGGACAGGGGGTGGCTACACCTTC. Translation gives CASSPGTGGGYTF. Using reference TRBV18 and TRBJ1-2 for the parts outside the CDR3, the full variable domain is NAGVMQNPRHLVRRRGQEARLRCSPMKGHSHVYWYRQLPEEGLKFMVYLQKENIIDESGMPKERFSAEFPKEGPSILRIQQVVRGDSAAYFCASSPGTGGGYTFGSGTRLTVV.

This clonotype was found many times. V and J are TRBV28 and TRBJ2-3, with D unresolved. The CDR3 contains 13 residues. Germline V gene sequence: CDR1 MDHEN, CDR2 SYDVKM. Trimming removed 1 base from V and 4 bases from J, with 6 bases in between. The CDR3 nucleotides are TGTGCCAGCAGTTTATCCCCATCAGATACGCAGTATTTT. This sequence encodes CASSLSPSDTQYF.

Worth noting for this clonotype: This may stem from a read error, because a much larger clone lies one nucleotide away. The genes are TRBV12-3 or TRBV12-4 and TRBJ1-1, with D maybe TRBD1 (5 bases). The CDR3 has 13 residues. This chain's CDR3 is CASSFTVGTGAFF. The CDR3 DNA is TGTGCCAGCAGTTTTACGGTGGGGACTGGAGCTTTCTTT.

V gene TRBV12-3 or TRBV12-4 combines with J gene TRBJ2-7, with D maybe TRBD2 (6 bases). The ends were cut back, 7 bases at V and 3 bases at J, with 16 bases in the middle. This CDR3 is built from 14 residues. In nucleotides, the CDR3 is TGTGCCAGCACCCACGGCGGGGCGAGCTACGAGCAGTACTTC. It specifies CASTHGGASYEQYF.

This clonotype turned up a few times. The CDR3: CSASISGDYNEQFF. DNA for the CDR3: TGCAGTGCTAGTATTTCGGGAGACTACAATGAGCAGTTCTTC. V usage is TRBV20-1 and J usage is TRBJ2-1; perhaps TRBD2 as D (6 bases). Per the germline V gene, CDR1 is DFQATT and CDR2 is SNEGSKA (reference sequence). V lost 3 bases, J lost 3 bases, and 12 bases lay in between. The CDR3 consists of 14 residues.

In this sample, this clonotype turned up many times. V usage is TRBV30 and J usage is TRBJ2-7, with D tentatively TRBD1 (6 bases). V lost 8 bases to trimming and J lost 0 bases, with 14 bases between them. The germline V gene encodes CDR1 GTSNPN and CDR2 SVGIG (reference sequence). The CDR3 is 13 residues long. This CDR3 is CAIGQRSSYEQYF. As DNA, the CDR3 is TGTGCCATCGGACAGAGGAGCTCCTACGAGCAGTACTTC.

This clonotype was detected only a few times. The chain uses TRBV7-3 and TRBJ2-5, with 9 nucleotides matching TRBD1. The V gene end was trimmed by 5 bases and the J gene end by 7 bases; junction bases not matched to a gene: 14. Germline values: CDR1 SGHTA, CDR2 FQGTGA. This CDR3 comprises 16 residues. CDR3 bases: TGTGCCAGCAGCCCGGATGCCCCCGGGACAGGGTCGACCCAGTACTTC. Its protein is CASSPDAPGTGSTQYF. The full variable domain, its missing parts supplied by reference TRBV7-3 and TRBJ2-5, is GAGVSQTPSNKVTEKGKYVELRCDPISGHTALYWYRQSLGQGPEFLIYFQGTGAADDSGLPNDRFFAVRPEGSVSTLKIQRTERGDSAVYLCASSPDAPGTGSTQYFGPGTRLLVL.

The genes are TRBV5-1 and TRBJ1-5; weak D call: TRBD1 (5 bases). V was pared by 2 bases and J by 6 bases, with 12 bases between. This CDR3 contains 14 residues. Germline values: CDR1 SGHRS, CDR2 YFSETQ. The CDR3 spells CASSFGGDSQPQHF. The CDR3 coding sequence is TGCGCCAGCAGCTTTGGAGGGGATAGTCAGCCCCAGCATTTT.

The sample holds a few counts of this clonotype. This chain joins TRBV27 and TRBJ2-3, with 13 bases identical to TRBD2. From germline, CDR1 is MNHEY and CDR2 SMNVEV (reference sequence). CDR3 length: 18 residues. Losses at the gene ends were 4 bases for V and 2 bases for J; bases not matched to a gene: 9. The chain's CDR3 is CASSSWTSGGIPTDTQYF. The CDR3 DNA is TGTGCCAGCAGTTCATGGACTAGCGGGGGAATCCCCACAGATACGCAGTATTTT.

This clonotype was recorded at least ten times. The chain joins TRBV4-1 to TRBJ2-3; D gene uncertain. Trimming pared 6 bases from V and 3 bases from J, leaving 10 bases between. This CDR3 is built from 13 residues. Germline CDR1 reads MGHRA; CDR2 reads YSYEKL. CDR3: CASRETHTDTQYF. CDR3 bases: TGCGCCAGCAGAGAGACGCATACAGATACGCAGTATTTT.

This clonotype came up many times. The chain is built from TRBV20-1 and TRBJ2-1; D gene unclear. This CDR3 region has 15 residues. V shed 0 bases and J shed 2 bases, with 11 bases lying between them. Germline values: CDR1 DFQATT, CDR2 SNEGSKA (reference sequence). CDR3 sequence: CSARDARITYNEQFF. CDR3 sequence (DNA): TGCAGTGCTAGAGATGCGCGGATAACCTACAATGAGCAGTTCTTC.

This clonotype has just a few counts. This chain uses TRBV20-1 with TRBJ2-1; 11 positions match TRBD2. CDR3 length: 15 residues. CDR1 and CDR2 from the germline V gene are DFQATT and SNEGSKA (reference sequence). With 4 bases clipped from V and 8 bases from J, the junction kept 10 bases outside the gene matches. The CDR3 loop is CSANPGGSGRDEQFF. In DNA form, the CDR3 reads TGCAGTGCTAACCCGGGGGGTAGCGGGAGGGATGAGCAGTTCTTC.

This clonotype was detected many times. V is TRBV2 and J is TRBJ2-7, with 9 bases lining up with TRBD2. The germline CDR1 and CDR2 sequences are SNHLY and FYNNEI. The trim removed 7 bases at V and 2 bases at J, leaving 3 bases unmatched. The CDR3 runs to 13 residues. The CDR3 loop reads CASMGLAPYEQYF. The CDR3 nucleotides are TGTGCCAGCATGGGACTAGCCCCCTACGAGCAGTACTTC.

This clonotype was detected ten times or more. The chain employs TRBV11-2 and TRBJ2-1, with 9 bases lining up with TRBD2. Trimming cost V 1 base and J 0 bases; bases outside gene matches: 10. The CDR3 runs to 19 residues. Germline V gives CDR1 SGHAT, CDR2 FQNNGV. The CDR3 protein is CASSLVPGLATSSYNEQFF. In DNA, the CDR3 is TGTGCCAGCAGCTTAGTCCCGGGACTAGCTACTAGCTCCTACAATGAGCAGTTCTTC.

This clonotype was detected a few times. DNA for the CDR3: TGCAGCGTTGCCCGGGACGGGAACACTGAAGCTTTCTTT. Encoded protein: CSVARDGNTEAFF. The chain is built from TRBV29-1 and TRBJ1-1, with D perhaps matching TRBD1 (5 bases). The germline gives CDR1 SQVTM, CDR2 ANQGSEA. The V end was cut by 4 bases, the J end by 1 base, with 10 bases between. The CDR3 contains 13 residues.

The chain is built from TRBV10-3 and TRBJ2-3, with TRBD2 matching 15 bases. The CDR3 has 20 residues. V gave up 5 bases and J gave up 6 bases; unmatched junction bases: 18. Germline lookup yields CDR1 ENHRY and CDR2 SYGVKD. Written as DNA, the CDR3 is TGTGCCATCAGTCCGGGACTAGCGGGAGGAAAGGGGTTCCTGGCCGATACGCAGTATTTT. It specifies CAISPGLAGGKGFLADTQYF.

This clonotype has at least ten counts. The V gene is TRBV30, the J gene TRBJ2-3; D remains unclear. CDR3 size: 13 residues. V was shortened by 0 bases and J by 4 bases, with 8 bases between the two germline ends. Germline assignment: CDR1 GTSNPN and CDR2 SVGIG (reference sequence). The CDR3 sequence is CAWSVNVADTQYF. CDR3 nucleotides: TGTGCCTGGAGTGTAAACGTTGCAGATACGCAGTATTTT.

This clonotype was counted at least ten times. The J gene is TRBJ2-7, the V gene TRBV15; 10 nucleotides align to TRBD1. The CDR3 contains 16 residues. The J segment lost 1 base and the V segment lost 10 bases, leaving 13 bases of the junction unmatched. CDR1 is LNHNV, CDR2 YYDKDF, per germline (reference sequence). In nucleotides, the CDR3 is TGTGCCAGCGCGACAGGGGGCTACCCAGCGTCCTACGAGCAGTACTTC. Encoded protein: CASATGGYPASYEQYF.

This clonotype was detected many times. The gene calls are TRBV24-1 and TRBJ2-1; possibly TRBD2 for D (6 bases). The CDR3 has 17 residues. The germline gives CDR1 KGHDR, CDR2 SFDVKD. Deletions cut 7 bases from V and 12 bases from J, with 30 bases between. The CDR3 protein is CATSGYTGTLNNVGQFF. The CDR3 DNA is TGTGCCACCAGCGGATATACCGGGACTCTGAACAATGTCGGGCAGTTCTTC.

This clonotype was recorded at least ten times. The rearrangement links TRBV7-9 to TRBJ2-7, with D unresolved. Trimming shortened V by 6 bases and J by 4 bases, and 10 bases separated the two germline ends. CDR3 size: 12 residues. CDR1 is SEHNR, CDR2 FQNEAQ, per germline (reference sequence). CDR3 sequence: CASSPGPYEQYF. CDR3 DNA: TGTGCCAGCAGTCCGGGCCCTTACGAGCAGTACTTC.

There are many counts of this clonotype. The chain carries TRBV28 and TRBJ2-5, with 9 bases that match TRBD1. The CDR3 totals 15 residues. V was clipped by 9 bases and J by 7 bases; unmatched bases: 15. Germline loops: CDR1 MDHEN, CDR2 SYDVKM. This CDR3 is CASNFGDRAVMTQYF. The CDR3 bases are TGTGCCAGTAACTTCGGGGACAGGGCCGTCATGACCCAGTACTTC.